This T cell receptor (beta chain) was documented in a study of blood T cell repertoires in COVID-19 (dated by TCRdb to between 2020 and 2021). Background for the entire study: Samples covering the acute and convalescent phases of COVID-19 were provided by collaborators in the United States, Italy and Spain. The material from the prospective study consisted of cDNA or gDNA derived from T cells, B-cell-depleted T cells, or PBMCs. Deeply sampled blood TCRbeta repertoires from subjects exposed to, actively infected with, or recovered from COVID-19 were included in the dataset. The repertoires were released in a freely available public database intended as a resource for research on the immune response to SARS-CoV-2. The samples were drawn from two sources: the first 160 participants of the ongoing ImmuneRACE study, and 1,254 subjects contributed by 6 global collaborators. A de-identified subject ID, COVID-19 status, age in years and sex were almost always included in the sample metadata. Where available, HLA class I and class II types were taken from metadata supplied by the sample provider and were not determined by assay-based typing. Summary of the overall study and its limitations: How much clinical and demographic metadata was included differed by source and by participant, and the metadata was provided uncurated.

The germline V end is reduced by 0 bases and the J end by 0 bases; junction bases left unmatched: 15. From its cysteine to its phenylalanine, the CDR3 spans 21 amino acids. Solely the CDR3 DNA is kept, with 63 bases framed from the first base. The germline V gene (reference sequence) supplies CDR1 WNHNN and CDR2 SYGVQD. TCRbeta CDR3 regions were amplified from genomic DNA by means of the immunoSEQ Assay, a bias-controlled multiplex PCR. In the authors' own workflow: The number of nucleated cells in each sample was estimated from the amplification of reference gene primers within the assay. To quantify the absolute abundance of each unique TCRbeta CDR3 rearrangement, sequence reads were collapsed and filtered. For each sample, productive Simpson clonality was calculated as the square root of Simpson's diversity index across productive rearrangements. Here the immuneACCESS table is served through TCRdb, limited to in-frame sequences with V and J called. Missing clones are a known gap in these copies; in checked studies unresolved V genes cover under half, and the rest lacks a known reason. V, J and clone size are those of that table, while D and trimming were read from the DNA. Recorded for this sample are approximately 64,000 clones; about 90% of them occurred a single time. The ten largest clonotypes hold less than 55% of the sample.

One collaborating source in Seattle enrolled patients while the patients were actively infected and followed the patients over time throughout the course of disease. Collaborating institutions collected whole blood in K2EDTA tubes following their own protocols. For TCRbeta analysis, collaborators shipped samples in one of three forms: frozen whole blood, isolated PBMCs, or DNA extracted from either of those sample types. For this clone: Its antigen is currently not known. It has no much larger one-base neighbor in the sample; base qualities were not kept.

Sequenced sample: peripheral blood. The V and J segments used are TRBV10-1 and TRBJ2-3; TRBD2 matches 10 bases in the middle. The TCR originated in a woman in her fifties or sixties with COVID-19, enrolled during active disease. The DNA sequence is TGCGCCAGCAGTGAGTCGAGGAAGGGACATAGCGGGGGGCATAGCACAGATACGCAGTATTTT. Translated, this is CASSESRKGHSGGHSTDTQYF.